The sequence of this TCR beta chain was determined in a study of blood T cell repertoires in COVID-19 (dated by TCRdb to 2019 to 2021). Concerning the study at large: The collaborator samples originated in the United States, Italy and Spain and spanned the acute and convalescent phases of COVID-19. A freely available public database, intended as a resource for researchers studying the immune response to SARS-CoV-2, is where the repertoires were released. The prospective study material was composed of cDNA or gDNA derived from T cells, B-cell-depleted T cells, or PBMCs. Where HLA class I and class II types were available, the types were taken from metadata supplied by the sample provider, not from assay-based typing. A de-identified subject ID, COVID-19 status, age in years and sex were almost always included in the sample metadata. The samples were drawn from two sources: the first 160 participants of the ongoing ImmuneRACE study, and 1,254 subjects contributed by 6 global collaborators. Deeply sampled blood TCRbeta repertoires from subjects exposed to, actively infected with, or recovered from COVID-19 were included in the dataset.

A word on this clone: Its antigen remains undetermined. Base-call qualities are not available, and no considerably larger clone is one nucleotide away.

Results the study describes overall, beyond this receptor: The amount of clinical and demographic metadata varied by source and participant and was provided uncurated.

Participants in the prospective study were aged 18 to 89 years, lived in about two dozen United States geographic areas, and enrolled through a virtual design. In the prospective study, participants were assigned to cohorts based on the clinical history participants reported in a screening survey and a study questionnaire. Mobile phlebotomists in the prospective study collected whole blood, serum and a nasopharyngeal or oropharyngeal swab from every participant. Prospective study participants could optionally give additional blood draws and questionnaires over an approximately two-month period. Before DNA extraction, prospective study blood samples were shipped either frozen or at room temperature. CDR1 and CDR2 are read off the germline V gene as MGHRA and YSYEKL. V is cut by 3 bases and J by 0 bases, and the space between the germline ends is 21 bases. CDR3 length: 19 amino acids, cysteine to phenylalanine. The only DNA kept is the CDR3, 57 bases in frame from the first base.

TCRbeta CDR3 regions were amplified from genomic DNA by means of the immunoSEQ Assay, a bias-controlled multiplex PCR. For the original study's pipeline: The number of nucleated cells in each sample was estimated from the amplification of reference gene primers within the assay. Sequence reads were collapsed and filtered to measure the absolute abundance of every unique TCRbeta CDR3 rearrangement. Productive Simpson clonality was computed per sample as the square root of Simpson's diversity index over productive rearrangements. TCRdb re-hosts the immuneACCESS table, in-frame sequences only. Its copies lack some clones; in the studies checked, an unresolved V gene accounts for under half of them, and the cause for the rest is not known. V, J and clone size reflect that table, while D and trimming were determined from the DNA. For this sample there are under 250,000 clones; roughly 89% appear just once. The top ten clones comprise roughly 4% of the sample.

Sequenced input: PBMCs or T cells enriched from blood (not recorded which). This receptor was taken from a woman aged 25 to 39 with acute COVID-19. The chain uses TRBV4-1 and TRBJ1-5, with TRBD1 tentatively as D gene (5 bases match). The CDR3 in this case is CASSQGVDLRDYSNQPQHF. Here is the DNA: TGCGCCAGCAGCCAGGGGGTGGATCTGCGGGATTATAGCAATCAGCCCCAGCATTTT.